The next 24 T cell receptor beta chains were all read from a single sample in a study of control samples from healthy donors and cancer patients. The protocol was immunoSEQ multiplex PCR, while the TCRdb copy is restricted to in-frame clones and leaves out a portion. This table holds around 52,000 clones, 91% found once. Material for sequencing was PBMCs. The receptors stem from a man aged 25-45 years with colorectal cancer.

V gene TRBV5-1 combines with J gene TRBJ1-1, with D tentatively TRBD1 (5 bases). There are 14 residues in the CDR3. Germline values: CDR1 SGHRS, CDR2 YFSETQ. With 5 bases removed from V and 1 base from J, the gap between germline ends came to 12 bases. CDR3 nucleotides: TGCGCCAGCAGTCTACAGGTCGCGAACACTGAAGCTTTCTTT. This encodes CASSLQVANTEAFF.

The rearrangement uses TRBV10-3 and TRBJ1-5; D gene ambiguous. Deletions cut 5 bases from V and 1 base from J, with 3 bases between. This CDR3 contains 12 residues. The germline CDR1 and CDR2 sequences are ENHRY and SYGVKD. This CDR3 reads CAISSSNQPQHF. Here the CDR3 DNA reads TGTGCCATCAGTAGCAGCAATCAGCCCCAGCATTTT.

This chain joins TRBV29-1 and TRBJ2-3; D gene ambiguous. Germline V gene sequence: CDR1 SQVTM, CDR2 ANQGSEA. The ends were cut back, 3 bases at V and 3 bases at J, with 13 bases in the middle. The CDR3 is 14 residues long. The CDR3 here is CSVEQRMGTDTQYF. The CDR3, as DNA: TGCAGCGTTGAGCAACGGATGGGAACAGATACGCAGTATTTT.

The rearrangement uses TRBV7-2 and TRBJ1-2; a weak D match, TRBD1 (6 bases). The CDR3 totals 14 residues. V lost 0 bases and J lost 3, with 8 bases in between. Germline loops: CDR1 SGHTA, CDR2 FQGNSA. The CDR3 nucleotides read TGTGCCAGCAGCTTAGCCCCAGGGGACTATGGCTACACCTTC. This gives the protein CASSLAPGDYGYTF.

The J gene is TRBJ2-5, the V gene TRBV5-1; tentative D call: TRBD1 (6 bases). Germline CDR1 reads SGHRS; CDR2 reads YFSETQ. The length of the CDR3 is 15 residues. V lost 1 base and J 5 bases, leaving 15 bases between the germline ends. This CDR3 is CASSLFQGRGETQYF. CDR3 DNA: TGCGCCAGCAGCTTGTTCCAGGGGCGAGGCGAGACCCAGTACTTC. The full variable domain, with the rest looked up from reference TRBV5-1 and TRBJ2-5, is KAGVTQTPRYLIKTRGQQVTLSCSPISGHRSVSWYQQTPGQGLQFLFEYFSETQRNKGNFPGRFSGRQFSNSRSEMNVSTLELGDSALYLCASSLFQGRGETQYFGPGTRLLVL.

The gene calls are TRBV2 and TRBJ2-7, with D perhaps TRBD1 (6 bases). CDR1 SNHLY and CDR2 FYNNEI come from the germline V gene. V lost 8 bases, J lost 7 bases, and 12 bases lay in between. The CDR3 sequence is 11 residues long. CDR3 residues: CASWGRGEQYV. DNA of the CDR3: TGTGCCAGCTGGGGCAGGGGAGAGCAGTACGTC.

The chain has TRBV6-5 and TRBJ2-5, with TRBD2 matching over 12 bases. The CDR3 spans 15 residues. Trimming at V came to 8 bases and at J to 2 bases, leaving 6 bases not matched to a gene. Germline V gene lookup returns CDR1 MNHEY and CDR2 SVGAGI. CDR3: CASVKGTSGQETQYF. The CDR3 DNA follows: TGTGCCAGCGTTAAAGGGACTAGCGGGCAAGAGACCCAGTACTTC.

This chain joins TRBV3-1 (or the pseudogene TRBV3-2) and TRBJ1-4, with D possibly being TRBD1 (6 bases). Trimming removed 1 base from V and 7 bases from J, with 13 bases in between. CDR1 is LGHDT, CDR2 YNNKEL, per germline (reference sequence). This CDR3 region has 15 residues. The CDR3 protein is CASSQGGARGEKLFF. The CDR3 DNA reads TGTGCCAGCAGCCAAGGGGGGGCTCGGGGTGAAAAACTGTTTTTT.

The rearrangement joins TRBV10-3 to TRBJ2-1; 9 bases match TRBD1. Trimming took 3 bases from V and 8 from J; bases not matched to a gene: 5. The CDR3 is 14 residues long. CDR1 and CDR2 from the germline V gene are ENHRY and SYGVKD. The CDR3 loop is CAISEGQGLDEQFF. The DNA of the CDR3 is TGTGCCATCAGTGAAGGACAGGGGCTCGATGAGCAGTTCTTC.

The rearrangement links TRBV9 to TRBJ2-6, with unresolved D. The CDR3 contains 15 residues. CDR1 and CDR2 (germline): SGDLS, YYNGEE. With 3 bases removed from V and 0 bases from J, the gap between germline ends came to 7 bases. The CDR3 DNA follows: TGTGCCAGCAGCGAGCCTTTCTCTGGGGCCAACGTCCTGACTTTC. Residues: CASSEPFSGANVLTF.

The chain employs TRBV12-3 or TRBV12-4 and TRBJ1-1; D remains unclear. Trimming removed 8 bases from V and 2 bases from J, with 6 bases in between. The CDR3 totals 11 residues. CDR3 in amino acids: CASGANTEAFF. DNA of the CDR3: TGTGCCAGCGGTGCTAACACTGAAGCTTTCTTT.

CDR3 sequence reads: CASSLGENTEAFF. CDR3 bases: TGTGCCAGCAGTTTGGGCGAGAACACTGAAGCTTTCTTT. The chain joins TRBV12-3 or TRBV12-4 to TRBJ1-1; D not resolved. This CDR3 has 13 amino acids. Trimming left V 3 bases short and J 1 base short, with 6 bases between.

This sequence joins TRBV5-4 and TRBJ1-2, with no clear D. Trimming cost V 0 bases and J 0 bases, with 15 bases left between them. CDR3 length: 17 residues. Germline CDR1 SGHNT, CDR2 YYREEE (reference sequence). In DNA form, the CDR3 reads TGTGCCAGCAGCTTGGGGTCCCTCCTAGCCTCTAACTATGGCTACACCTTC. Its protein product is CASSLGSLLASNYGYTF.

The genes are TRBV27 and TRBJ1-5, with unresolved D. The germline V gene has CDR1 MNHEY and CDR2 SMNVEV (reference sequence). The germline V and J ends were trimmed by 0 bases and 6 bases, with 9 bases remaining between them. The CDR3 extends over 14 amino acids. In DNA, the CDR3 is TGTGCCAGCAGTTTATCGGGGAAACTTCAGCCCCAGCATTTT. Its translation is CASSLSGKLQPQHF.

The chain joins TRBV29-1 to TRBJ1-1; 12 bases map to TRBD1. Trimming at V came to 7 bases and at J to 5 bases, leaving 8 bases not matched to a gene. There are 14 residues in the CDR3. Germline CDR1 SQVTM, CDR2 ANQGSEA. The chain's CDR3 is CSGGTGGAETEAFF. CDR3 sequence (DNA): TGCAGCGGCGGGACAGGGGGCGCGGAAACTGAAGCTTTCTTT.

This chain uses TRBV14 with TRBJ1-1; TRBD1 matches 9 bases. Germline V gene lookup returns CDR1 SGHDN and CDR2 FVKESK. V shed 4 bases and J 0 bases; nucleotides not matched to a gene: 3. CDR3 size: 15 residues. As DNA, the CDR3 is TGTGCCAGCAGCCCGGGGACAGGGCTGAACACTGAAGCTTTCTTT. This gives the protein CASSPGTGLNTEAFF.

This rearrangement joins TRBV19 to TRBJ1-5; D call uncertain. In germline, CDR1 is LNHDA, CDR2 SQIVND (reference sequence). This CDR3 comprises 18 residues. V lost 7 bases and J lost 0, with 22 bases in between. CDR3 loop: CASKLRDGKRHSNQPQHF. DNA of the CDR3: TGTGCCAGTAAATTAAGGGATGGGAAACGCCATAGCAATCAGCCCCAGCATTTT. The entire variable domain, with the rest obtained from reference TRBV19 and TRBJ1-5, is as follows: DGGITQSPKYLFRKEGQNVTLSCEQNLNHDAMYWYRQDPGQGLRLIYYSQIVNDFQKGDIAEGYSVSREKKESFPLTVTSAQKNPTAFYLCASKLRDGKRHSNQPQHFGDGTRLSIL.

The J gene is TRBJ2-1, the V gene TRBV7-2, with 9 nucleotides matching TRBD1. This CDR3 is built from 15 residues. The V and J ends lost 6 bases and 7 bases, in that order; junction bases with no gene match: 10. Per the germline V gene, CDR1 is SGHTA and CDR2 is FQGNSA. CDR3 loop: CASRAYGQGQNEQFF. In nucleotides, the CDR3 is TGTGCCAGCAGAGCTTATGGACAGGGGCAGAATGAGCAGTTCTTC.

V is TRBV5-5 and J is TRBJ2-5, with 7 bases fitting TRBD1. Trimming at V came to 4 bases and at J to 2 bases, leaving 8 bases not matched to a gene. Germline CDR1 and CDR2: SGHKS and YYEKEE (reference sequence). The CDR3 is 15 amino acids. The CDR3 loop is CASSVGTEKQETQYF. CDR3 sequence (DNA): TGTGCCAGCAGCGTCGGGACAGAGAAACAAGAGACCCAGTACTTC. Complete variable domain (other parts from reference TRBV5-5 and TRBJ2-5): DAGVTQSPTHLIKTRGQQVTLRCSPISGHKSVSWYQQVLGQGPQFIFQYYEKEERGRGNFPDRFSARQFPNYSSELNVNALLLGDSALYLCASSVGTEKQETQYFGPGTRLLVL.

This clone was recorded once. The CDR3 nucleotides read TGTGCCAGCAGCTTAGCCTCCCGGATAGACGAGCAGTACTTC. It specifies CASSLASRIDEQYF. The chain links TRBV7-9 to TRBJ2-7; no clear D gene. The V end was cut by 0 bases, the J end by 5 bases, with 11 bases between. The CDR3 has 14 residues. Germline CDR1 and CDR2: SEHNR and FQNEAQ (reference sequence).

The chain's CDR3 is CASSPGYNSPLHF. The CDR3, as DNA: TGTGCCAGCAGTCCCGGATATAATTCACCCCTCCACTTT. The gene calls are TRBV12-3 or TRBV12-4 and TRBJ1-6; D is uncertain. This CDR3 is 13 amino acids long. Deletions cut 5 bases from V and 4 bases from J, with 6 bases between.

The CDR3: CASSQDTLVQFF. The CDR3 DNA is TGCGCCAGCAGCCAAGATACGTTGGTCCAGTTCTTC. V usage is TRBV4-1 and J usage is TRBJ2-1, with D uncertain. Trimming pared 0 bases from V and 13 bases from J, leaving 10 bases between. Germline V gene sequence: CDR1 MGHRA, CDR2 YSYEKL. The CDR3 is 12 residues long.

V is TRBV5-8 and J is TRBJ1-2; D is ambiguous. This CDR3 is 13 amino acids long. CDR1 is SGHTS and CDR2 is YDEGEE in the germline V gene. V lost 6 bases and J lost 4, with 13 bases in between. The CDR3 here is CASKGRVGYGYTF. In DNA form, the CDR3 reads TGTGCCAGCAAAGGTCGGGTTGGCTATGGCTACACCTTC.

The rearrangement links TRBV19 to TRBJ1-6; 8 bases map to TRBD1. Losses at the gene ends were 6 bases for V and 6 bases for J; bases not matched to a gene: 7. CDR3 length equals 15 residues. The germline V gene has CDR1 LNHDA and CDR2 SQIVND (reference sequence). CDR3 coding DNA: TGTGCCAGTAGACCGACGACAGGGGTTAATTCACCCCTCCACTTT. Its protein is CASRPTTGVNSPLHF. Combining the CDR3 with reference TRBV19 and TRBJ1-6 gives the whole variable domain DGGITQSPKYLFRKEGQNVTLSCEQNLNHDAMYWYRQDPGQGLRLIYYSQIVNDFQKGDIAEGYSVSREKKESFPLTVTSAQKNPTAFYLCASRPTTGVNSPLHFGNGTRLTVT.